Below, one TCR beta chain is given with its context. Its antigen has not been determined. No qualities accompany the bases; no much larger clone lies one base away. TCRbeta CDR3 regions were amplified from genomic DNA using the immunoSEQ Assay, a bias-controlled multiplex PCR. Turning to the authors' computational methods: Nucleated cell counts per sample were estimated from amplification of reference gene primers within the assay. To quantify the absolute abundance of each unique TCRbeta CDR3 rearrangement, sequence reads were collapsed and filtered. For each sample, productive Simpson clonality was calculated as the square root of Simpson's diversity index over productive rearrangements. TCRdb re-hosts the immuneACCESS table, in-frame sequences only. Its copies lack some clones; in the studies checked, an unresolved V gene accounts for under half of them, and the cause for the rest is not known. D and trimming come from the DNA, and the V and J calls and clone size come from that table. This sample comprises about 310,000 clones, about 85% of them detected only once. Together, the top ten hold 2% to 3% of the sample.

The sample comes from a study of blood T cell repertoires in COVID-19 (dated by TCRdb to 2018 to 2020). Describing the broader study: Collaborator samples came from the United States, Italy and Spain and covered acute and convalescent phases of COVID-19. The prospective study material was composed of cDNA or gDNA derived from T cells, B-cell-depleted T cells, or PBMCs. Deeply sampled blood TCRbeta repertoires from subjects exposed to, actively infected with, or recovered from COVID-19 were included in the dataset. The repertoires were released in a freely available public database meant as a resource for research on the immune response to SARS-CoV-2. Samples were obtained from the ongoing ImmuneRACE study (first 160 participants) and from 950 to 1,500 subjects provided by 6 global collaborators. A de-identified subject ID, COVID-19 status, age in years and sex were almost always included in the sample metadata. Where available, HLA class I and class II types were obtained from metadata supplied by the sample provider rather than from assay-based typing. Summary of the overall study and its limitations: The quantity of clinical and demographic metadata differed by source and by participant and was supplied without curation.

The CDR3 has 16 amino acids, counting the end cysteine and phenylalanine. The read is trimmed to its CDR3 DNA, 48 bases read in frame from base 1. V drops 0 bases and J drops 2 bases, leaving 12 bases in between. Taken from the germline V gene, the CDR1 and CDR2 loops are MGHRA and YSYEKL. Collaborating institutions collected whole blood in K2EDTA tubes following their own protocols. Collaborator samples were shipped for TCRbeta analysis as frozen whole blood, isolated PBMCs, or DNA extracted from either sample type. The sequencing sample was made of peripheral blood. This TCR came from a man in his late teens or twenties with active or convalescent COVID-19. This chain is built from TRBV4-1 and TRBJ2-3; TRBD2 is perhaps the D gene, given 6 matching bases. The DNA sequence follows: TGCGCCAGCAGCCAAGAGGCGGGGCTAGCCACAGATACGCAGTATTTT. It specifies CASSQEAGLATDTQYF.